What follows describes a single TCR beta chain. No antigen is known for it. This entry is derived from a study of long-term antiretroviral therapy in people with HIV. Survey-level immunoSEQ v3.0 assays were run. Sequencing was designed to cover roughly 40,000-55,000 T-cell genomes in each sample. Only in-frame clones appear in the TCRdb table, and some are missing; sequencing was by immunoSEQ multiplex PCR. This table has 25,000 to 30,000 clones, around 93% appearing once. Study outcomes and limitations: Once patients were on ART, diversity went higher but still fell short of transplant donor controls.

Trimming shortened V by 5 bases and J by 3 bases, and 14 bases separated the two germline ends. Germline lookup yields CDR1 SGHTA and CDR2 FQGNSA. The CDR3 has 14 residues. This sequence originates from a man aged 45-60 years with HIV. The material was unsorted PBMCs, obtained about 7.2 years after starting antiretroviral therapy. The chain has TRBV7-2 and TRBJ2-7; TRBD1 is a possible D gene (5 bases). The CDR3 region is CASSQSGMHYEQYF. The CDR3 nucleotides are TGTGCCAGCAGCCAGTCAGGGATGCACTACGAGCAGTACTTC. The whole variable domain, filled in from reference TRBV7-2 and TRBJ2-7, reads GAGVSQSPSNKVTEKGKDVELRCDPISGHTALYWYRQSLGQGLEFLIYFQGNSAPDKSGLPSDRFSAERTGGSVSTLTIQRTQQEDSAVYLCASSQSGMHYEQYFGPGTRLTVT.